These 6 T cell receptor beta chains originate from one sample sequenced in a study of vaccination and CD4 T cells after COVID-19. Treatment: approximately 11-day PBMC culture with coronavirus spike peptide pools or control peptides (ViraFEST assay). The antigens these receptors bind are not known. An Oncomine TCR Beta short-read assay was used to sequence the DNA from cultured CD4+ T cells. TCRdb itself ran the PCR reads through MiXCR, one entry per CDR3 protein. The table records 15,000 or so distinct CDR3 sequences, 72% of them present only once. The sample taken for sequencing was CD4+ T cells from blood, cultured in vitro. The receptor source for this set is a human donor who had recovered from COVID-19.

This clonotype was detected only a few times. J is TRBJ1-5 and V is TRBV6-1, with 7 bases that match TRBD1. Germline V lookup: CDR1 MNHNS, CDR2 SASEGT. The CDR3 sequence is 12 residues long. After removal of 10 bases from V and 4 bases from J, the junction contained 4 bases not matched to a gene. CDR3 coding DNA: TGTGCCACCAAGACAGGGAATCAGCCCCAGCATTTT. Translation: CATKTGNQPQHF.

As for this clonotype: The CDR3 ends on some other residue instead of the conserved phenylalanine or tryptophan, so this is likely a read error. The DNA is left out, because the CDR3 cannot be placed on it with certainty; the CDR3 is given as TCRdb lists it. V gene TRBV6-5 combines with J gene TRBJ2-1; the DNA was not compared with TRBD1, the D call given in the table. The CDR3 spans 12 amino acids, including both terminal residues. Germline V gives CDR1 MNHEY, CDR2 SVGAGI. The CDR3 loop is CASSSNRDRVHL.

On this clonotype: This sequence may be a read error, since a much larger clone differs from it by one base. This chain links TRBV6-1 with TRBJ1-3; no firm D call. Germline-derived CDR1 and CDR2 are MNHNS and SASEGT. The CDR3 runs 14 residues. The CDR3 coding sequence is TGTGCCAGCAGTGAATCGGGCTCTGGAAGCACCATATATTTT. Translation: CASSESGSGSTIYF.

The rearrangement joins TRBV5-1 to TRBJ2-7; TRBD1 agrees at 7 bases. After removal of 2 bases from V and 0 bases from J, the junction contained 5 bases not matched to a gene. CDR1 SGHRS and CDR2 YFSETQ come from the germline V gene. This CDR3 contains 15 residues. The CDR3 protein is CASSFRPGGSYEQYF. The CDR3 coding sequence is TGCGCCAGCAGCTTTCGCCCAGGGGGCTCCTACGAGCAGTACTTC.

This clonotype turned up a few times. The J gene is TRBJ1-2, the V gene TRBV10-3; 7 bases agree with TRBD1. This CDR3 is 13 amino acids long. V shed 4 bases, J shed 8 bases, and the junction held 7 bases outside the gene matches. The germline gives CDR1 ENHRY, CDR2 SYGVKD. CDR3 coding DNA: TGTGCCATCAGTGTGACAGGGATCGAAGGCTACACCTTC. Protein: CAISVTGIEGYTF.

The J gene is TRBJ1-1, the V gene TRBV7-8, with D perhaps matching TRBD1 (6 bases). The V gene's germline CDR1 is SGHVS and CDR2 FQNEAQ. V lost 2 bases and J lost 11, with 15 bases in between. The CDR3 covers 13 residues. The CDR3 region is CASSLRTVLVAFF. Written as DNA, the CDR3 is TGTGCCAGCAGCTTAAGGACAGTACTAGTGGCTTTCTTT. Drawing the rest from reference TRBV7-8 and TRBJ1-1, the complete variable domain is GAGVSQSPRYKVAKRGQDVALRCDPISGHVSLFWYQQALGQGPEFLTYFQNEAQLDKSGLPSDRFFAERPEGSVSTLKIQRTQQEDSAVYLCASSLRTVLVAFFGQGTRLTVV.